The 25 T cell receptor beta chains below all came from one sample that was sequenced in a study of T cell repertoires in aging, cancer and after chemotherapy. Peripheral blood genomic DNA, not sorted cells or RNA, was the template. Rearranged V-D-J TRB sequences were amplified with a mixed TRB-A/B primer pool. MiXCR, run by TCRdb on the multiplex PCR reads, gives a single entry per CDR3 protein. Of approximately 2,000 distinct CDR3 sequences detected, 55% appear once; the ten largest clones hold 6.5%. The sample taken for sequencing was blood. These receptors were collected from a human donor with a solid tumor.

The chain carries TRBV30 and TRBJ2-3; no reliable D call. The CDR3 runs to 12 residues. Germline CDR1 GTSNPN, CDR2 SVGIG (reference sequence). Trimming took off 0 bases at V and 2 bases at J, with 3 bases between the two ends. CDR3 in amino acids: CAWSVTTDTQYF. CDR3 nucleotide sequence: TGTGCCTGGAGTGTAACCACAGATACGCAGTATTTT.

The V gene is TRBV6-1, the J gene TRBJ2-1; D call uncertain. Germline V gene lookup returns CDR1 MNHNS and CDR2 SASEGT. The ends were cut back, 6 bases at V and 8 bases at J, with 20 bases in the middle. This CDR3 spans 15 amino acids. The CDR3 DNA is TGTGCCAGCAGCCTCAGGTTAAGGCTAATTGATGAGCAGTTCTTC. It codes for CASSLRLRLIDEQFF.

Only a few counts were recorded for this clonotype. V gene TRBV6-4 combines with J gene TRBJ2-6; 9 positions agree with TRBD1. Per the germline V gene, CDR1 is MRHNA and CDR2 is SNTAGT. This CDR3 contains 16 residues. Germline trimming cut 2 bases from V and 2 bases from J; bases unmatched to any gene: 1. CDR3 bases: TGTGCCAGCAGTGACACAGGGGGCGCTGGGGCCAACGTCCTGACTTTC. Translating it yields CASSDTGGAGANVLTF.

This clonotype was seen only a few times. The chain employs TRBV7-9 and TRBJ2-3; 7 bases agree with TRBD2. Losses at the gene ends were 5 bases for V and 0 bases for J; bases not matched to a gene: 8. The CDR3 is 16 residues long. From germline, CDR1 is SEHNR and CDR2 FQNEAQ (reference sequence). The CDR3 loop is CASSLSTGGSTDTQYF. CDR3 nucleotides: TGTGCCAGCAGCCTCTCAACGGGGGGAAGCACAGATACGCAGTATTTT.

CDR3 DNA sequence: TGTGCCAGCAGCTTAAGACAGGCCCCTTACTACGAGCAGTACTTC. Translated, it gives CASSLRQAPYYEQYF. This sequence joins TRBV5-6 and TRBJ2-7, with TRBD1 as a possible D gene (6 bases). Trimming shortened V by 2 bases and J by 3 bases, and 15 bases separated the two germline ends. There are 15 residues in the CDR3. Per germline, CDR1 SGHDT and CDR2 YYEEEE.

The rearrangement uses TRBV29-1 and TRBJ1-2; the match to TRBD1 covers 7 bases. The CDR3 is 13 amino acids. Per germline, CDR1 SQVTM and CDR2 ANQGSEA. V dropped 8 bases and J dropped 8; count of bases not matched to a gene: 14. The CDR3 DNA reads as TGCAGCACCTTGACAGGGCATTCCGACGGCTACACCTTC. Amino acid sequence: CSTLTGHSDGYTF.

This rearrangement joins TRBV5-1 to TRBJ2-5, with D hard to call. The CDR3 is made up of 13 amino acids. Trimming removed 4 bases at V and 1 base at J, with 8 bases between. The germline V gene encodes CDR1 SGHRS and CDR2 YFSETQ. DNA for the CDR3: TGCGCCAGCAGCCCGGACCTCCAAGAGACCCAGTACTTC. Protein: CASSPDLQETQYF.

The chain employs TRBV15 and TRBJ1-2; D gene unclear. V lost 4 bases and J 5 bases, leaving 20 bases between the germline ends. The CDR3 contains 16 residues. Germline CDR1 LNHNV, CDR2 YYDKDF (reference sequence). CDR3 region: CATSTALTSRSYGYTF. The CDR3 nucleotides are TGTGCCACCAGCACCGCCCTCACTTCCAGGTCTTATGGCTACACCTTC.

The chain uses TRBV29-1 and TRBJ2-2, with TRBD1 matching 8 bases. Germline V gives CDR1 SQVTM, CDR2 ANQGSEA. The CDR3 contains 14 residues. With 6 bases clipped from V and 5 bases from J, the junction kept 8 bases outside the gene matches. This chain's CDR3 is CSVGDRRETGELFF. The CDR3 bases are TGCAGCGTCGGGGACAGGAGGGAGACCGGGGAGCTGTTTTTT.

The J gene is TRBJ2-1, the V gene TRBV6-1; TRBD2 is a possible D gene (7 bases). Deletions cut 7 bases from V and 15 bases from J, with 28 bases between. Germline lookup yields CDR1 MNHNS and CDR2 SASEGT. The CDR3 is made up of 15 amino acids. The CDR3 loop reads CASNGGRGPRAQWFF. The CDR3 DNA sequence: TGTGCCAGCAACGGGGGGCGGGGACCCAGGGCCCAATGGTTCTTC.

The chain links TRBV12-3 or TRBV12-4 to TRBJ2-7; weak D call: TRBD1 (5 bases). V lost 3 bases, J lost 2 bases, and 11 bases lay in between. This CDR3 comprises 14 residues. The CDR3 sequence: CASSLDTIPYEQYF. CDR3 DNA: TGTGCCAGCAGTTTGGACACAATCCCCTACGAGCAGTACTTC.

The CDR3 loop is CASSSVWSGRRGSTEAFF. The CDR3 coding sequence is TGTGCCAGCAGTTCCGTCTGGTCAGGACGCCGGGGCAGCACTGAAGCTTTCTTT. The genes are TRBV27 and TRBJ1-1; tentative D call: TRBD1 (5 bases). The germline V gene encodes CDR1 MNHEY and CDR2 SMNVEV (reference sequence). V lost 4 bases and J 4 bases, leaving 25 bases between the germline ends. CDR3 length: 18 residues.

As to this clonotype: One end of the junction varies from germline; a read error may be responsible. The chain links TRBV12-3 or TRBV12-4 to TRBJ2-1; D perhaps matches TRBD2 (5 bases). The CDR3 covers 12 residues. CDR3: CASSPTRGRKVF. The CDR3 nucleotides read TGTGCCAGCAGTCCCACACGCGGGCGTAAGGTCTTC.

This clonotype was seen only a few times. The CDR3 loop is CSVVFLVPTEAFF. CDR3 sequence (DNA): TGCAGCGTTGTTTTTCTAGTTCCCACTGAAGCTTTCTTT. The V call is TRBV29-1, the J call TRBJ1-1, with D hard to call. Germline V gene lookup returns CDR1 SQVTM and CDR2 ANQGSEA. The CDR3 sequence is 13 residues long. V shed 4 bases and J shed 4 bases, with 13 bases lying between them.

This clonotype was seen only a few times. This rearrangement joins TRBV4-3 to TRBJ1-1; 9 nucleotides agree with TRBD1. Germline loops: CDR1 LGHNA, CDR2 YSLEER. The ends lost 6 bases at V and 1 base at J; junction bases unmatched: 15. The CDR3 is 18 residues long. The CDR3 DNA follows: TGCGCCAGCAGTGAAACCTTAGGCGCGGGACAGGGGAACACTGAAGCTTTCTTT. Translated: CASSETLGAGQGNTEAFF.

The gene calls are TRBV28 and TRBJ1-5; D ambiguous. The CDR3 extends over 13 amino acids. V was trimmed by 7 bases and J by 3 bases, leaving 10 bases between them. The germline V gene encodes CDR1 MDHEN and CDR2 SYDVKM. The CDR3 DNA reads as TGTGCCAGCAATGAGGGATTCAATCAGCCCCAGCATTTT. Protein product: CASNEGFNQPQHF.

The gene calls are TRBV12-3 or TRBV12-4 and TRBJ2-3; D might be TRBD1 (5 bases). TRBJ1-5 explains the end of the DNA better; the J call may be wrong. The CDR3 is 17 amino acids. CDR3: CASSAELPGLGTDTQHF. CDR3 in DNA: TGTGCCAGCAGCGCAGAGCTCCCGGGACTGGGCACAGATACGCAGCATTTT.

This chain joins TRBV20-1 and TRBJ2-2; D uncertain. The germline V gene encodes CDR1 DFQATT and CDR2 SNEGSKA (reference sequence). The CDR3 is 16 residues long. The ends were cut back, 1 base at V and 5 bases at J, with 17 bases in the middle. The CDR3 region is CSARAGSFKETGELFF. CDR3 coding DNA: TGCAGTGCTAGAGCGGGTAGTTTCAAGGAGACCGGGGAGCTGTTTTTT.

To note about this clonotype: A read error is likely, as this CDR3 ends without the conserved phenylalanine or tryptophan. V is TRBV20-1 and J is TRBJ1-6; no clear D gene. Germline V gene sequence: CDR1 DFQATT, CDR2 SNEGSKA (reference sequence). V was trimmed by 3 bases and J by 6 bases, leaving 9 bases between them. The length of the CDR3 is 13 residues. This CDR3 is CSASLAFNSPLHS. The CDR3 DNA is TGCAGTGCTAGTTTAGCATTTAATTCACCCCTCCACTCT.

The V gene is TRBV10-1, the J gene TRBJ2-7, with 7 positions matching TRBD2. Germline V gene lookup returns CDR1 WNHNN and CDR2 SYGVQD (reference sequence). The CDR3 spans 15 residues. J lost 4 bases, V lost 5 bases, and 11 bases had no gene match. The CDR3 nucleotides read TGCGCCAGCAGTCGAGGCCCAGCGGGACCGTACGAGCAGTACTTC. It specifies CASSRGPAGPYEQYF.

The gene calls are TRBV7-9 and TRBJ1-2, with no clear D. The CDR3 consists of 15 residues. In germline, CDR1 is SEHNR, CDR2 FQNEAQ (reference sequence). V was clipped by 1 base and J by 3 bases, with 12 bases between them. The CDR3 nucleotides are TGTGCCAGCAGCTTAGACAGCACGGGATACTATGGCTACACCTTC. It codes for CASSLDSTGYYGYTF.

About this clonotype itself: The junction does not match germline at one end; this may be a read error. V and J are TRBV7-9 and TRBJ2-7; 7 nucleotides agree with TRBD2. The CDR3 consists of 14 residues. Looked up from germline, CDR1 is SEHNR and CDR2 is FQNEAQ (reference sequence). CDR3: CASSSASGSHEQYF. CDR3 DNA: TGCGCCAGCAGTTCGGCTAGCGGCTCCCACGAGCAGTACTTC. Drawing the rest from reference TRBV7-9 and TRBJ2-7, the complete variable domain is DTGVSQNPRHKITKRGQNVTFRCDPISEHNRLYWYRQTLGQGPEFLTYFQNEAQLEKSRLLSDRFSAERPKGSFSTLEIQRTEQGDSAMYLCASSSASGSHEQYFGPGTRLTVT.

The CDR3 region is CSGRTGGETQYF. The CDR3 nucleotides are TGCAGCGGAAGGACAGGGGGTGAGACCCAGTACTTC. The rearrangement joins TRBV29-1 to TRBJ2-5; 10 bases align to TRBD1. CDR3 length: 12 residues. Germline trimming cut 7 bases from V and 5 bases from J; bases unmatched to any gene: 4. Germline V gene data show CDR1 as SQVTM and CDR2 as ANQGSEA. Using reference TRBV29-1 and TRBJ2-5 for the parts outside the CDR3, the full variable domain is SAVISQKPSRDICQRGTSLTIQCQVDSQVTMMFWYRQQPGQSLTLIATANQGSEATYESGFVIDKFPISRPNLTFSTLTVSNMSPEDSSIYLCSGRTGGETQYFGPGTRLLVL.

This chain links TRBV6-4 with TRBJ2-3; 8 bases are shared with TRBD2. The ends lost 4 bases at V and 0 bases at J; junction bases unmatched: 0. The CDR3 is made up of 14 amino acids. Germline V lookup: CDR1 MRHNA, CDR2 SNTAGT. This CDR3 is CASSASGSTDTQYF. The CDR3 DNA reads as TGTGCCAGCAGTGCTAGCGGGAGCACAGATACGCAGTATTTT.

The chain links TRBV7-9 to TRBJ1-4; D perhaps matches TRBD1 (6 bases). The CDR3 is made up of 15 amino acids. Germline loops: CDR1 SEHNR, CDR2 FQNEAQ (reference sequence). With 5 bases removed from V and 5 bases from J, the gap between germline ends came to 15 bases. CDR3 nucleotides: TGTGCCAGCAGCCCCCCGGGACACCGGAATGAAAAACTGTTTTTT. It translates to CASSPPGHRNEKLFF.